The TCR beta chain under discussion was sequenced for a study of spatial heterogeneity in lung cancer. Study context: Within tumor regions, the number of TCR transcripts tracked closely with a T cell module score obtained from matched bulk RNA-seq.

A note on this clonotype: Its antigen is unidentified. This beta chain is off target for a library built for alpha chains, so its abundance means little.

Findings of the study overall: Alpha and beta chain coverage of tumor T cells was estimated at about 7.6% and 13%, respectively. Tumors with more nonsynonymous mutations had more expanded intratumoral alpha and beta TCRs.

Trimming left V 10 bases short and J 4 bases short, with 16 bases between. The CDR3 consists of 14 residues. Looked up from germline, CDR1 is MNHNS and CDR2 is SASEGT. Sample time point: sample taken at primary tumor resection. Patients with untreated early-stage non-small cell lung cancer, numbering more than 55, were the donors. Whole RNA, which was extracted from tumor, nontumor lung tissue or frozen PBMC, was sequenced without any cell sorting. TCRdb redid the calling of the 5' RACE reads with MiXCR, one entry per CDR3 protein. The sample has over 1,500 distinct CDR3 sequences; about 6.4% are singletons.

The starting material was lung tumor tissue, obtained at surgery. The J gene is TRBJ2-2, the V gene TRBV6-1, with D possibly matching TRBD1 (6 bases). The receptor was isolated from a female donor with early-stage non-small cell lung cancer. The CDR3 loop is CATRTGQSTGELFF. CDR3 DNA sequence: TGTGCCACCCGTACGGGACAAAGCACCGGGGAGCTGTTTTTT.